This T cell receptor (beta chain) comes out of a study of blood T cell repertoires in COVID-19. Study-level information: COVID-19 samples, acute and convalescent, were from the United States, Italy and Spain.

CDR1 and CDR2 (germline): MDHEN, SYDVKM. The junction had 10 bases not matched to a gene; V was cut back by 8 bases and J by 7 bases. The CDR3 length is 14 residues. As originally analysed: Nucleated cell number was recorded as an estimate derived from reference gene primer amplification. Data came from immunoSEQ multiplex PCR; TCRdb stores just in-frame clones and leaves some out. For V, J and clone size, that table is used; D and trimming come from the DNA. The sample shows about 230,000 clones, approximately 91% of them seen only once. The sequenced sample consisted of peripheral blood. This sequence originates from a woman in her sixties or seventies with acute or convalescent COVID-19. The V gene is TRBV28, the J gene TRBJ1-5, with 8 bases matching TRBD1. The CDR3 DNA reads TGTGCCAGCCGGACAGGGACGTGGCAACAGCCCCAGCATTTT. Its translation is CASRTGTWQQPQHF. Variable domain in full (rest from reference TRBV28 and TRBJ1-5): DVKVTQSSRYLVKRTGEKVFLECVQDMDHENMFWYRQDPGLGLRLIYFSYDVKMKEKGDIPEGYSVSREKKERFSLILESASTNQTSMYLCASRTGTWQQPQHFGDGTRLSIL.